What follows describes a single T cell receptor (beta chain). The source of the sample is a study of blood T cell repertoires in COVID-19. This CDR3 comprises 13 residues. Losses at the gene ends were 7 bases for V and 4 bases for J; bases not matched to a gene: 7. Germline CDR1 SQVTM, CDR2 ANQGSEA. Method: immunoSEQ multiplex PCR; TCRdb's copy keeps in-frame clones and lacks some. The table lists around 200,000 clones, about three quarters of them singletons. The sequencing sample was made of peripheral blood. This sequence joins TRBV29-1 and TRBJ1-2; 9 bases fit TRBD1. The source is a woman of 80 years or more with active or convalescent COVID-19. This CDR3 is CSARTGDGYGYTF. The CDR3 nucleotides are TGCAGCGCACGGACAGGGGACGGCTATGGCTACACCTTC.